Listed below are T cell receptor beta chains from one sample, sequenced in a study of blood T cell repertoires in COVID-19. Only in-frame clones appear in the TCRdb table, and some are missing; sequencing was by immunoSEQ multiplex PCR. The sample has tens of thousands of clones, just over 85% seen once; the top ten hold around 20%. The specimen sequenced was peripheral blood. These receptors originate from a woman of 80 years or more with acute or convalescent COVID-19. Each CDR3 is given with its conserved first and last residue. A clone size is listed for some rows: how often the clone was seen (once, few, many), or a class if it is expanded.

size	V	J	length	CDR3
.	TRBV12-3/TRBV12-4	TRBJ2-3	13	CASSPRGTDTQYF
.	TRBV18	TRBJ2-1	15	CASSPGGEGSYEQFF
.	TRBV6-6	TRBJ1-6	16	CASNVPGGQYNSPLHF
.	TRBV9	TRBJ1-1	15	CASRTLAQGNTEAFF
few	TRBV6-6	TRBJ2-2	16	CASIRGVGSNTGELFF
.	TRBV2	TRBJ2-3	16	CASRNELAGSPDTQYF
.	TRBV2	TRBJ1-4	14	CASSGRGSGEKLFF
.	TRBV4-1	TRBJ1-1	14	CASSQVEGNTEAFF
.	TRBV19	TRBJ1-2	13	CASSNEGARGYTF
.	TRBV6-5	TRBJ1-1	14	CASSSTGLNTEAFF
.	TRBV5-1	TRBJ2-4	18	CASSLLAGQGGSVNIQYF
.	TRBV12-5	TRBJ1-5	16	CASASGGPEPNQPQHF
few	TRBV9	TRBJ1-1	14	CASSVDGRDTEAFF
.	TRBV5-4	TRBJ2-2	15	CASSLLAGETGELFF
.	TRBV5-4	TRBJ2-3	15	CASSRSGGALDTQYF
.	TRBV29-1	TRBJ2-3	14	CSVAYSGGADTQYF
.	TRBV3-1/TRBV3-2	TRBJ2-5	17	CASSQALAERNEETQYF
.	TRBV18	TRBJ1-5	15	CASSPGTGGLQPQHF
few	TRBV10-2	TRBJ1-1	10	CASSEPNREF
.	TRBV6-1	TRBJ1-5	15	CASSEGTGWGQPQHF
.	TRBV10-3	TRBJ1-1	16	CAISSQGVHGDTEAFF
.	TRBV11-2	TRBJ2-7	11	CASSPRREQYF
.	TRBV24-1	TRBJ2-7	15	CATSYSDRDSYEQYF
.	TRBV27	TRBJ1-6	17	CASSPTRRTGGNSPLHF
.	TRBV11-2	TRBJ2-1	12	CASSAAGNEQFF
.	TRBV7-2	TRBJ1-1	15	CASSREGGRNTEAFF
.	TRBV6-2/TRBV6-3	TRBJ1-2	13	CASSLEPLRGYTF
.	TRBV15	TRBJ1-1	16	CATSRDVHTISGGAFF
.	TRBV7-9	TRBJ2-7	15	CASSRWGTRGTEQYF
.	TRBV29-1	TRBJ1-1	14	CSATRTEGGTEAFF
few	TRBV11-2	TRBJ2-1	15	CASSRRQGWIDEQFF
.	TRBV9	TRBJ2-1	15	CASSVAAGSYNEQFF
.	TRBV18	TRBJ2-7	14	CASSPGTGSDEQYF
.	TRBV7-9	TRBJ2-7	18	CASSWPLGTSGSSYEQYF
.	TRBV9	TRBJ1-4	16	CASSVGGVRTNEKLFF
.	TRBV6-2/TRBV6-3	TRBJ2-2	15	CASSNSGSGTGELFF
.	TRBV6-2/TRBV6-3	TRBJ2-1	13	CASSSTEHNEQFF